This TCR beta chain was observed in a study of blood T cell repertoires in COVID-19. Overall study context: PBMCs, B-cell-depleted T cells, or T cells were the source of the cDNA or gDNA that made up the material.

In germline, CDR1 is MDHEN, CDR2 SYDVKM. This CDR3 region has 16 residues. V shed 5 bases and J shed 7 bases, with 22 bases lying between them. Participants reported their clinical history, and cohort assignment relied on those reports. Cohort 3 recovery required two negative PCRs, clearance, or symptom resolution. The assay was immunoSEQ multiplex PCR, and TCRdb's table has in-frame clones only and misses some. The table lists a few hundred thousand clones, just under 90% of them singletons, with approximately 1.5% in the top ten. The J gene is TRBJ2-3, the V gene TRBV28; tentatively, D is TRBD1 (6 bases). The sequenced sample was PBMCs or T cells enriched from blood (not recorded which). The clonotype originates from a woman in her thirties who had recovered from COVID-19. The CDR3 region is CASSPLIRTVLNTQYF. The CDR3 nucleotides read TGTGCCAGCAGTCCACTAATTAGGACAGTACTGAATACGCAGTATTTT. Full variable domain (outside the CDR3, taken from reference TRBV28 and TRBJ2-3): DVKVTQSSRYLVKRTGEKVFLECVQDMDHENMFWYRQDPGLGLRLIYFSYDVKMKEKGDIPEGYSVSREKKERFSLILESASTNQTSMYLCASSPLIRTVLNTQYFGPGTRLTVL.